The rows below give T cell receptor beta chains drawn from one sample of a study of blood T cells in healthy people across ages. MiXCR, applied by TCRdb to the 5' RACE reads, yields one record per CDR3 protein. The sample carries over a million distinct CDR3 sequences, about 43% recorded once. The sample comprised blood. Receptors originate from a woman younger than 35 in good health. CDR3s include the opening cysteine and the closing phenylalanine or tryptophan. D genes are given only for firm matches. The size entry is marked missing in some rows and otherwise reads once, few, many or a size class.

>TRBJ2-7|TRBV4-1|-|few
CASSQEHSAYEQYF
TGCGCCAGCAGCCAAGAACACAGCGCCTACGAGCAGTACTTC
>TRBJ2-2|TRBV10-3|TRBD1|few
CAIRPGQGNTGELFF
TGTGCCATCAGACCGGGACAGGGTAACACCGGGGAGCTGTTTTTT
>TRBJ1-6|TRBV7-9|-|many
CASSLEGDSPLHF
TGTGCCAGCAGCTTAGAGGGGGATTCACCCCTCCACTTT
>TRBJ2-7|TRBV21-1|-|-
CASSKPREGSYEQYF
TGTGCCAGCAGCAAGCCGCGGGAGGGCTCCTACGAGCAGTACTTC
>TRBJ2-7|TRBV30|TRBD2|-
CAWSVLADSYEQYF
TGTGCCTGGAGTGTCCTAGCGGACTCCTACGAGCAGTACTTC
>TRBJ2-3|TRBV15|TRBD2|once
CATSRGDYADTQYF
TGTGCCACCAGCAGAGGGGACTACGCAGATACGCAGTATTTT
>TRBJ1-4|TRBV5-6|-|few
CASSWSGTNEKLFF
TGTGCCAGCAGCTGGTCAGGGACTAATGAAAAACTGTTTTTT
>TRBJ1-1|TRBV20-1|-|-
CSADRDMTNTEAFF
TGCAGTGCTGACCGGGACATGACGAACACTGAAGCTTTCTTT
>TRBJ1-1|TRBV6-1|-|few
CASIYYRGGVNTEAFF
TGTGCCAGCATCTACTACAGAGGGGGGGTGAACACTGAAGCTTTCTTT
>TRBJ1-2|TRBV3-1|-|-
CASSQMGGGNYGYTF
TGTGCCAGCAGCCAAATGGGGGGGGGAAACTATGGCTACACCTTC
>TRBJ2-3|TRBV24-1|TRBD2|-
CATSDTRGASTDTQYF
TGTGCCACCAGTGATACGCGGGGGGCTTCCACAGATACGCAGTATTTT
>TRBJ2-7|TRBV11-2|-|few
CASSFGGSYNEQYF
TGTGCCAGCAGCTTCGGCGGGTCCTACAATGAGCAGTACTTC
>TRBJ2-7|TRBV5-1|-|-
CASSSEQASYEQYF
TGCGCCAGCAGCTCGGAACAGGCGTCCTACGAGCAGTACTTC
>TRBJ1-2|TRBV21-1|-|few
CASSKCQGALSPVTHGYTF
TGTGCCAGCAGCAAATGCCAGGGGGCGTTGTCCCCAGTTACGCATGGCTACACCTTC
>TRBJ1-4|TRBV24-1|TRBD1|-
CATSDYGQGIGKLFF
TGTGCCACCAGTGATTACGGACAGGGGATCGGAAAACTGTTTTTT
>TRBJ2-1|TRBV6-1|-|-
CASSVGGLYNEQFF
TGTGCCAGCAGTGTGGGGGGACTTTACAATGAGCAGTTCTTC
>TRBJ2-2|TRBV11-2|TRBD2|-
CASSLGLGGRTGELFF
TGTGCCAGCAGCCTAGGCCTAGGCGGGAGGACCGGGGAGCTGTTTTTT
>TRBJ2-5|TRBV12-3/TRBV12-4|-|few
CASSPNRGGFQETQYF
TGTGCCAGCAGCCCCAATAGGGGGGGGTTCCAAGAGACCCAGTACTTC
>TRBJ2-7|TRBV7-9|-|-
CTSSASGTTYEQYF
TGTACCAGCAGCGCCTCGGGCACGACCTACGAGCAGTACTTC
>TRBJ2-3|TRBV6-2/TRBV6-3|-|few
CASSLDPRDTQYF
TGTGCCAGCAGTCTCGACCCTAGAGATACGCAGTATTTT
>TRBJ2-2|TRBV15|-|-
CATSRDLGISGELFF
TGTGCCACCAGCAGAGATCTGGGGATTAGCGGGGAGCTGTTTTTT
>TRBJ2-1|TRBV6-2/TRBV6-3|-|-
CASSEGGVGGGPYNEQFF
TGTGCCAGCAGTGAGGGGGGTGTGGGGGGAGGGCCCTACAATGAGCAGTTCTTC
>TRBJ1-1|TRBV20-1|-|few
CSVQTANTEAFF
TGCAGTGTTCAAACAGCGAACACTGAAGCTTTCTTT